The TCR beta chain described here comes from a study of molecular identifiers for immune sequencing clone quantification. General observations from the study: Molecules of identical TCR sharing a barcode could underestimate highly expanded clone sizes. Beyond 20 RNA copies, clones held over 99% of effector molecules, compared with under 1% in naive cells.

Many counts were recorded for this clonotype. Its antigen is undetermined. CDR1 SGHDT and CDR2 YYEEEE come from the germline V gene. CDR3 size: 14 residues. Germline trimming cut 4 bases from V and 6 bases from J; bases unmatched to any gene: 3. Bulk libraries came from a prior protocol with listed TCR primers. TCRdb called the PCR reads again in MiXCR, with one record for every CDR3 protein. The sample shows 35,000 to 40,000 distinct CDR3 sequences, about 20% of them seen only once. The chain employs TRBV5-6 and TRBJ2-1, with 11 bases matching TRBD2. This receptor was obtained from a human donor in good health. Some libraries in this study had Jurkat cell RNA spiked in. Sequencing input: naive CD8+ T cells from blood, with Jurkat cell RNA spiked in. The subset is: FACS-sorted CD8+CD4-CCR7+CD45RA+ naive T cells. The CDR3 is CASSEGLAANEQFF. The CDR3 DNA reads TGTGCCAGCAGCGAGGGACTAGCGGCCAATGAGCAGTTCTTC.